The T cell receptor (beta chain) under discussion was sequenced for a study of human T cells and chemical hapten exposure. CDR1 and CDR2 (germline): SQVTM, ANQGSEA. V lost 7 bases to trimming and J lost 1 base; unmatched junction nucleotides: 6. CDR3 size: 13 residues. TCRdb re-analysed the RACE reads in MiXCR, keeping a single row per CDR3 protein. Here the sample spans about 90,000 distinct CDR3 sequences, around 8.8% being singletons. This clonotype was observed at least ten times. The sample's time point: pre-sensitization, week 0. Indicated treatment: therapeutic diphenylcyclopropenone sensitization with weekly scalp DPC. Donors were 18 to 70-year-old alopecia patients suitable for DPC.

This clonotype was obtained from a man in his forties with alopecia areata. Some clones in this sample may be carry-over from other donors' samples. J is TRBJ1-1 and V is TRBV29-1, with 7 bases fitting TRBD1. The sample consisted of whole blood, taken in connection with sensitization to the hapten diphenylcyclopropenone (DPC). The CDR3 sequence is CSARDRANTEAFF. The CDR3 DNA follows: TGCAGCGCCAGAGACAGGGCGAACACTGAAGCTTTCTTT.